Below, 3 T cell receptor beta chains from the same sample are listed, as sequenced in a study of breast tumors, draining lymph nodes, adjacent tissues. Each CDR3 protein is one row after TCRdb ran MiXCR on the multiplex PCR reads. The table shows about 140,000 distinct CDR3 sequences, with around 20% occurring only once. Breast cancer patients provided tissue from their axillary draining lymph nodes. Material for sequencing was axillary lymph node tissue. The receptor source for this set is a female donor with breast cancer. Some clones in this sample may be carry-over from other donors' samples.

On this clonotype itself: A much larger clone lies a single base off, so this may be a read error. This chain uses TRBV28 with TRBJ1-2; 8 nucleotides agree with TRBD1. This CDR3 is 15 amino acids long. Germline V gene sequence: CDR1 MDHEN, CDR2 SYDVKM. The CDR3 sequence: CASRLGQGPNYGYAF. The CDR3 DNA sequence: TGTGCCAGCAGGCTAGGACAGGGCCCTAACTATGGCTACGCCTTC.

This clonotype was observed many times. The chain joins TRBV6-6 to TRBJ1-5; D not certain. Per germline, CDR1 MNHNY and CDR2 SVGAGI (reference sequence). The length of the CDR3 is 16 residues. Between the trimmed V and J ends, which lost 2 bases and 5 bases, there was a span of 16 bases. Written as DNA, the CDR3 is TGTGCCAGCAGTTACGCCGCAGATACATGGGATCAGCCCCAGCATTTT. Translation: CASSYAADTWDQPQHF.

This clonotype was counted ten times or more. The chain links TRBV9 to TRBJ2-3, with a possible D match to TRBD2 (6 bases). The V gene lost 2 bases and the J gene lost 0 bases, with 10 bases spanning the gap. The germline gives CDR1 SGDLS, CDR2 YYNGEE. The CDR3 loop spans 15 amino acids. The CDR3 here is CASSVLALSTDTQYF. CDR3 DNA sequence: TGTGCCAGCAGCGTGCTAGCGTTGAGCACAGATACGCAGTATTTT.